This TCR beta chain is drawn from a study of graft-versus-host responses after intestinal transplantation. Looking at the study overall: Multivisceral, liver-intestinal, or isolated intestinal grafts went to recipients. After anti-thymocyte globulin induction, recipients took tacrolimus and steroids for three to four years. Regarding the study as a whole: An association linked early post-transplant HvG declines with peak circulating GvH clone levels. GvH clones were found in recipient marrow; some appeared first in ileum or blood.

Turning to this clone: Its target is unknown.

Produced via immunoSEQ multiplex PCR; TCRdb's table is partial and in-frame only. The data hold 35,000 to 50,000 clones, with 85% to 95% observed a single time. CDR1 and CDR2 from the germline V gene are LNHDA and SQIVND (reference sequence). This CDR3 comprises 15 residues. V lost 5 bases and J 7 bases, leaving 20 bases between the germline ends. This sequence originates from a human patient who received an intestinal transplant, so some T cells may come from the graft donor. Sequences were derived from PBMCs, sampled more than 310 days after intestinal transplant. This rearrangement joins TRBV19 to TRBJ1-2, with D perhaps TRBD1 (5 bases). CDR3 coding DNA: TGTGCCAGTAGTTATAGTCCTGAGGGGAGGAGTGGCTACACCTTC. Amino acid sequence: CASSYSPEGRSGYTF.